Detailed here is one T cell receptor beta chain. TCRdb keeps only in-frame clones here, not all; method: immunoSEQ multiplex PCR. The sample lists 100,000 or so clones; less than 85% were seen once. These data come from a study of blood T cell repertoires in COVID-19. About the research overall: From the United States, Italy and Spain came samples of acute and convalescent COVID-19. T cells, B-cell-depleted T cells, or PBMCs supplied cDNA or gDNA.

The CDR3 is 16 amino acids. Germline lookup yields CDR1 SGDLS and CDR2 YYNGEE. With 3 bases removed from V and 4 bases from J, the gap between germline ends came to 18 bases. The source is a man in his sixties or seventies with active or convalescent COVID-19. V is TRBV9 and J is TRBJ2-3; tentative D call: TRBD2 (5 bases). The specimen was peripheral blood. The CDR3, as DNA: TGTGCCAGCAGCGCACTAGGTTCTTTGACTGCAGATACGCAGTATTTT. Its translation: CASSALGSLTADTQYF.